Listed here are 25 T cell receptor beta chains from one sample, sequenced in a study of vaccination effects on CD4 cells after COVID-19. Here immunoSEQ multiplex PCR was the method, and the copy in TCRdb shows in-frame clones only, minus some. This sample has approximately 74,000 clones, with 77% found just once. Under the ViraFEST assay, PBMC were stimulated with viral peptide pools so that antigen-specific CD4+ T cells expanded. Sequencing was performed afterwards. Investigators separated out CD4+ T cells once around eleven days of culture had passed. As their vaccination, participants received two doses of either BNT162b2 or mRNA-1273. These receptors are not linked to any known antigen. The starting material was CD4+ T cells from PBMCs cultured with HCoV-OC43 spike peptides, obtained after COVID-19 vaccination. Subset here: HCoV-OC43 spike overlapping peptide pool stimulation. These TCRs come from a human donor who received a COVID-19 vaccine.

The rearrangement uses TRBV11-2 and TRBJ2-1; 13 nucleotides match TRBD2. This CDR3 is built from 16 residues. The germline gives CDR1 SGHAT, CDR2 FQNNGV. J lost 2 bases, V lost 5 bases, and 3 bases had no gene match. The DNA of the CDR3 is TGTGCCAGCAGCCTACTAGCGGGGGGGCCCTACAATGAGCAGTTCTTC. It codes for CASSLLAGGPYNEQFF.

The chain couples TRBV20-1 to TRBJ1-1; D gene uncertain. Germline V lookup: CDR1 DFQATT, CDR2 SNEGSKA (reference sequence). V was shortened by 3 bases and J by 4 bases, with 12 bases between the two germline ends. The CDR3 is 13 amino acids. DNA of the CDR3: TGCAGTGCTAGTGTTTATCGCGGCACTGAAGCTTTCTTT. Translated: CSASVYRGTEAFF.

The rearrangement uses TRBV24-1 and TRBJ1-2; 9 bases align to TRBD1. The V segment lost 4 bases and the J segment 8 bases; nucleotides outside the gene matches: 10. This CDR3 region has 15 residues. The germline V gene encodes CDR1 KGHDR and CDR2 SFDVKD. In DNA, the CDR3 is TGTGCCACCAGTGAGGCCGGGACAGGGTTATTGGGCTACACCTTC. This translates into CATSEAGTGLLGYTF.

The chain combines TRBV7-2 with TRBJ2-3, with a possible D match to TRBD2 (5 bases). From germline, CDR1 is SGHTA and CDR2 FQGNSA. Trimming pared 2 bases from V and 5 bases from J, leaving 11 bases between. The CDR3 runs 14 residues. CDR3 bases: TGTGCCAGCAGCTTACGGGCGGGCGGAGATACGCAGTATTTT. As protein: CASSLRAGGDTQYF.

The CDR3 region is CASSSQGGGLADTQYF. The CDR3 DNA is TGTGCCAGCAGTTCCCAGGGGGGGGGATTGGCAGATACGCAGTATTTT. The chain links TRBV13 to TRBJ2-3; the D call may be TRBD1 or TRBD2 (7 bases each). V was shortened by 6 bases and J by 4 bases, with 20 bases between the two germline ends. Germline assignment: CDR1 PRHDT and CDR2 FYEKMQ (reference sequence). This CDR3 spans 16 amino acids.

Here the CDR3 reads CASSQEVQDTQYF. The CDR3 nucleotides read TGCGCCAGCAGCCAAGAGGTCCAAGATACGCAGTATTTT. The genes are TRBV4-3 and TRBJ2-3; unclear D gene. CDR3 length: 13 amino acids. The germline V gene encodes CDR1 LGHNA and CDR2 YSLEER. V dropped 0 bases and J dropped 5 bases, with 6 bases sitting between them.

The chain employs TRBV18 and TRBJ2-1; 8 bases agree with TRBD2. Germline CDR1 reads KGHSH; CDR2 reads LQKENI. V lost 3 bases, J lost 7 bases, and 11 bases stayed unmatched. The CDR3 runs to 16 residues. The CDR3 is CASSPSWRGVGNEQFF. For the CDR3, the DNA is TGTGCCAGCTCACCGAGCTGGCGGGGGGTAGGAAATGAGCAGTTCTTC.

This chain uses TRBV5-1 with TRBJ2-5; 9 bases match TRBD1. With 0 bases clipped from V and 1 base from J, the junction kept 4 bases outside the gene matches. The CDR3 is made up of 16 amino acids. Looked up from germline, CDR1 is SGHRS and CDR2 is YFSETQ. For the CDR3, the DNA is TGCGCCAGCAGCTTGGCCCCGGGACAGGGCCAAGAGACCCAGTACTTC. Protein sequence: CASSLAPGQGQETQYF.

The rearrangement uses TRBV28 and TRBJ1-4, with unresolved D. V lost 4 bases and J 0 bases, leaving 6 bases between the germline ends. The CDR3 loop spans 14 amino acids. CDR1 and CDR2 from the germline V gene are MDHEN and SYDVKM. The CDR3 sequence: CASSSAATNEKLFF. DNA of the CDR3: TGTGCCAGCAGTTCAGCTGCAACTAATGAAAAACTGTTTTTT.

V usage is TRBV6-1 and J usage is TRBJ2-1; either TRBD1 or TRBD2 may fit D (6 bases each). Germline CDR1 and CDR2: MNHNS and SASEGT. The CDR3 has 18 amino acids. V was clipped by 3 bases and J by 4 bases, with 22 bases between them. CDR3 loop: CASSEEGSTGHSYNEQFF. The CDR3 nucleotides are TGTGCCAGCAGTGAGGAGGGCTCGACGGGACACAGTTACAATGAGCAGTTCTTC.

V and J are TRBV5-4 and TRBJ2-1; D is perhaps TRBD2 (6 bases). Germline V CDR1 and CDR2: SGHNT, YYREEE (reference sequence). The CDR3 totals 16 residues. The V end lost 0 bases, the J end lost 4 bases, and 14 bases lay between the germline ends. The CDR3 here is CASSLDPGRRYNEQFF. In nucleotides, the CDR3 is TGTGCCAGCAGCTTGGATCCGGGGAGGAGGTACAATGAGCAGTTCTTC.

Only one count was recorded for this clone. The CDR3 protein is CATSPGPNQPQHF. In nucleotides, the CDR3 is TGTGCCACCAGCCCCGGGCCCAATCAGCCCCAGCATTTT. The chain carries TRBV24-1 and TRBJ1-5; D is unresolved. Germline V lookup: CDR1 KGHDR, CDR2 SFDVKD. The CDR3 is made up of 13 amino acids. Trimming left V 7 bases short and J 3 bases short, with 9 bases between.

This clone has only one observation. The chain joins TRBV11-2 to TRBJ1-6, with D possibly matching TRBD1 (6 bases). This CDR3 contains 12 residues. Germline V gene lookup returns CDR1 SGHAT and CDR2 FQNNGV. V was pared by 4 bases and J by 15 bases, with 13 bases between. CDR3 sequence: CASSYRVRDLHF. The CDR3 coding sequence is TGTGCCAGCAGCTACAGGGTTCGGGACCTCCACTTT.

This chain joins TRBV11-1 and TRBJ2-2, with unresolved D. Germline values: CDR1 SGHAT, CDR2 FQDESV (reference sequence). The CDR3 totals 13 residues. Trimming cost V 3 bases and J 6 bases, with 8 bases left between them. In DNA, the CDR3 is TGTGCCAGCAGCTTCTTAGTAGCCGGGGAGCTGTTTTTT. Protein product: CASSFLVAGELFF.

This chain uses TRBV18 with TRBJ1-3, with 10 bases aligning to TRBD1. The V gene's germline CDR1 is KGHSH and CDR2 LQKENI. V gave up 3 bases and J gave up 1 base; unmatched junction bases: 6. The CDR3 is 17 residues long. The CDR3 DNA follows: TGTGCCAGCTCACCGAAGACAGGGGGCTTTTCTGGAAACACCATATATTTT. Its translation: CASSPKTGGFSGNTIYF. Full variable domain (remainder filled in from reference TRBV18 and TRBJ1-3): NAGVMQNPRHLVRRRGQEARLRCSPMKGHSHVYWYRQLPEEGLKFMVYLQKENIIDESGMPKERFSAEFPKEGPSILRIQQVVRGDSAAYFCASSPKTGGFSGNTIYFGEGSWLTVV.

V usage is TRBV6-5 and J usage is TRBJ1-6, with 9 positions matching TRBD1. J gave up 9 bases and V 9 bases, and 12 bases lay outside the gene matches. In germline, CDR1 is MNHEY, CDR2 SVGAGI. The CDR3 is made up of 15 amino acids. CDR3 region: CASTTPGTGFSPLHF. The CDR3 nucleotides are TGTGCCAGTACAACCCCCGGGACAGGGTTTTCACCCCTCCACTTT.

The V call is TRBV12-3 or TRBV12-4, the J call TRBJ2-3, with D maybe TRBD1 (7 bases). This CDR3 spans 12 amino acids. V lost 7 bases to trimming and J lost 9 bases, with 14 bases between them. The CDR3 region is CASKRTGGTQYF. The CDR3 coding sequence is TGTGCCAGCAAACGGACAGGAGGGACGCAGTATTTT.

The V gene is TRBV6-5, the J gene TRBJ1-5; tentative D call: TRBD1 (5 bases). The germline V gene has CDR1 MNHEY and CDR2 SVGAGI. The CDR3 sequence is 15 residues long. The ends were cut back, 0 bases at V and 2 bases at J, with 8 bases in the middle. The CDR3 spells CASSYSTTGNQPQHF. The CDR3 region has the DNA TGTGCCAGCAGTTACTCGACGACAGGCAATCAGCCCCAGCATTTT.

This rearrangement joins TRBV10-3 to TRBJ2-6, with TRBD1 identical over 11 bases. CDR1 and CDR2 (germline): ENHRY, SYGVKD. This CDR3 has 18 amino acids. V dropped 5 bases and J dropped 0; count of bases not matched to a gene: 6. The CDR3 loop reads CAISTSGTGGSGANVLTF. CDR3 bases: TGTGCCATCAGTACGTCCGGGACAGGGGGCTCTGGGGCCAACGTCCTGACTTTC.

The chain recombines TRBV6-5 with TRBJ2-5; D is possibly TRBD2 (5 bases). The CDR3 length is 12 residues. Looked up from germline, CDR1 is MNHEY and CDR2 is SVGAGI. V lost 6 bases and J lost 4, with 9 bases in between. The CDR3 nucleotides read TGTGCCAGCAGAGAGGCGGGAGAGACCCAGTACTTC. It specifies CASREAGETQYF.

The chain has TRBV18 and TRBJ2-5; TRBD1 matches 7 bases. V lost 4 bases to trimming and J lost 5 bases; unmatched junction nucleotides: 13. Germline values: CDR1 KGHSH, CDR2 LQKENI. CDR3 length: 16 residues. In DNA form, the CDR3 reads TGTGCCAGCTCACGAACAGGGGCATCGGGCGGGGAGACCCAGTACTTC. The encoded protein is CASSRTGASGGETQYF.

Concerning this clone: This sample includes further DNA sequences coding for the same CDR3. Written as DNA, the CDR3 is TGTGCCAGCAGTCGCGGGGTTGGCTACACCTTC. Translating it yields CASSRGVGYTF. The chain carries TRBV12-3 or TRBV12-4 and TRBJ1-2, with D unclear. The CDR3 sequence is 11 residues long. The V gene lost 5 bases and the J gene lost 7 bases, with 8 bases spanning the gap.

The J gene is TRBJ2-1, the V gene TRBV2; the D is unclear. The CDR3 runs 13 residues. The germline gives CDR1 SNHLY, CDR2 FYNNEI. V lost 4 bases to trimming and J lost 7 bases, with 11 bases between them. The CDR3 bases are TGTGCCAGCAGTGCAATAGAGAGTAATGAGCAGTTCTTC. Translated, it gives CASSAIESNEQFF.

Turning to this clone: The germline gene is not matched at one end of the junction; a read error may be the cause. The J gene is TRBJ1-1, the V gene TRBV10-3; the D is unclear. This CDR3 is 13 amino acids long. The germline CDR1 and CDR2 sequences are ENHRY and SYGVKD. CDR3 bases: TGTGCCATCAGTGACGGAGCCGGGCAAAAATGGATCTTT. It encodes CAISDGAGQKWIF.

The J gene is TRBJ2-6, the V gene TRBV5-4, with TRBD1 identical over 9 bases. V was pared by 0 bases and J by 3 bases, with 4 bases of the junction left unmatched. CDR1 SGHNT and CDR2 YYREEE come from the germline V gene (reference sequence). The length of the CDR3 is 17 residues. This CDR3 reads CASSLGTGVGGANVLTF. In DNA form, the CDR3 reads TGTGCCAGCAGCTTGGGGACAGGGGTAGGTGGGGCCAACGTCCTGACTTTC.